The rows below give T cell receptor beta chains drawn from one sample of a study of cytomegalovirus exposure and HLA in healthy donors. The assay was immunoSEQ multiplex PCR, and TCRdb's table has in-frame clones only and misses some. The repertoire includes tens of thousands of clones, 53% of them detected once, and roughly 6.2% sits in the top ten. The sequencing sample was made of PBMCs. Receptors originate from a middle-aged woman in good health and CMV-seropositive. Both conserved end residues are part of each CDR3. D genes are given only for firm matches. Clone size is shown for a subset of rows, as once, few, many or a class of expanded clone.

J gene	D gene	V gene	clone size	CDR3 DNA	CDR3 protein
TRBJ1-1	NA	TRBV30	few	TGTGCCTGGAGTTTCGCAGGGTATGACACTGAAGCTTTCTTT	CAWSFAGYDTEAFF
TRBJ2-7	TRBD2	TRBV6-5	NA	TGTGCCAGCACTTACGGGCGGGGGGGCTTCTACGAGCAGTACTTC	CASTYGRGGFYEQYF
TRBJ2-1	NA	TRBV14	once	TGTGCCAGCAGCCCTAGGTACTGGGACAATGAGCAGTTCTTC	CASSPRYWDNEQFF
TRBJ2-1	NA	TRBV6-1	NA	TGTGCCAGCAGTCGCCCGGGACAATACAATGAGCAGTTCTTC	CASSRPGQYNEQFF
TRBJ1-1	NA	TRBV19	few	TGTGCCAGTAGTATATTATGGCCGAACACTGAAGCTTTCTTT	CASSILWPNTEAFF
TRBJ1-5	NA	TRBV16	NA	TGTGCCAGCAGCCAATCAAGCCGAGGTAGCAATCAGCCCCAGCATTTT	CASSQSSRGSNQPQHF
TRBJ1-2	TRBD1	TRBV5-6	NA	TGTGCCAGCAGCTCCTACGGGACAGGGGGCGAGGTAGCTTATGGCTACACCTTC	CASSSYGTGGEVAYGYTF
TRBJ2-5	NA	TRBV30	few	TGTGCCTGGAGTGTCCTTCAAGAGACCCAGTACTTC	CAWSVLQETQYF
TRBJ2-5	TRBD2	TRBV14	NA	TGTGCCAGCAGCAAGACTAGCGGGGGGGCGGAGACCCAGTACTTC	CASSKTSGGAETQYF
TRBJ1-1	NA	TRBV19	NA	TGTGCCAGTATTGGCAGGGGTAACACTGAAGCTTTCTTT	CASIGRGNTEAFF
TRBJ2-1	NA	TRBV10-1	NA	TGCGCCAGCAGTGGGGACTCCCCGAAGAATGAGCAGTTCTTC	CASSGDSPKNEQFF
TRBJ1-5	TRBD1	TRBV12-5	NA	TGTGCTAGTGGCTTCGGACAGGGGCCCCAGCATTTT	CASGFGQGPQHF
TRBJ2-1	TRBD1	TRBV18	NA	TGTGCCAGCTCGGGAACAGGGGTCAATGAGCAGTTCTTC	CASSGTGVNEQFF
TRBJ2-2	TRBD1	TRBV5-4	NA	TGTGCCAGCAGCTTGGCGACAGGGGGAGGGGCCGGGGAGCTGTTTTTT	CASSLATGGGAGELFF
TRBJ2-1	NA	TRBV6-5	NA	TGTGCCAGCAGTCCCAGGTTCTCCTACAATGAGCAGTTCTTC	CASSPRFSYNEQFF
TRBJ2-7	NA	TRBV4-1	NA	TGCGCCAGCAGCCAAAGTAACACCGCCTACGAGCAGTACTTC	CASSQSNTAYEQYF
TRBJ2-3	TRBD2	TRBV4-1	NA	TGCGCCAGCAGCCAGCCACTAGCGGGCCCCACAGATACGCAGTATTTT	CASSQPLAGPTDTQYF
TRBJ2-7	NA	TRBV7-9	few	TGTGCCAGCAGCCCGCGGGGCCCCTACGAGCAGTACTTC	CASSPRGPYEQYF
TRBJ2-1	NA	TRBV6-1	NA	TGTGCCAGCAGGGAAGGGACACTTATCTACAATGAGCAGTTCTTC	CASREGTLIYNEQFF
TRBJ2-4	TRBD1	TRBV7-2	NA	TGTGCCAGCAGCTACCGACAGGGGGCCAAAAACATTCAGTACTTC	CASSYRQGAKNIQYF
TRBJ1-1	NA	TRBV7-9	NA	TGTGCCAGCAGTCCCGAGTTAGGGGAAGGAACTGAAGCTTTCTTT	CASSPELGEGTEAFF
TRBJ2-3	TRBD1	TRBV9	NA	TGTGCCAGCAGCGGATTCGGCGGTGTAGGACAGGGGGCCCCAGATACGCAGTATTTT	CASSGFGGVGQGAPDTQYF
TRBJ2-3	TRBD2	TRBV4-2	few	TGTGCCAGCAGCCGAACGGCTAGCGGGGATAGCACAGATACGCAGTATTTT	CASSRTASGDSTDTQYF
TRBJ1-6	NA	TRBV2	NA	TGTGCCAGCAGTGAACCAGGGGTAAACCACTTT	CASSEPGVNHF
TRBJ2-3	TRBD2	TRBV15	few	TGTGCCACCAGCGGCCTGCGGGCGGGGGCAGATACGCAGTATTTT	CATSGLRAGADTQYF
TRBJ2-7	NA	TRBV13	NA	TGTGCCAGCAGCGGTGGGGGGACGGCCTACGAGCAGTACTTC	CASSGGGTAYEQYF
TRBJ1-2	NA	TRBV19	NA	TGTGCCAGTAGTCCTACGGGGGGCTATGGCTACACCTTC	CASSPTGGYGYTF
TRBJ2-7	TRBD1	TRBV13	NA	TGTGCCAGCAGCCCCCCCGACAGGGGACGCTACGAGCAGTACTTC	CASSPPDRGRYEQYF
TRBJ2-3	TRBD2	TRBV5-1	NA	TGCGCCAGCAGCTTGGAGGGTAGCGGGGGCACAGATACGCAGTATTTT	CASSLEGSGGTDTQYF